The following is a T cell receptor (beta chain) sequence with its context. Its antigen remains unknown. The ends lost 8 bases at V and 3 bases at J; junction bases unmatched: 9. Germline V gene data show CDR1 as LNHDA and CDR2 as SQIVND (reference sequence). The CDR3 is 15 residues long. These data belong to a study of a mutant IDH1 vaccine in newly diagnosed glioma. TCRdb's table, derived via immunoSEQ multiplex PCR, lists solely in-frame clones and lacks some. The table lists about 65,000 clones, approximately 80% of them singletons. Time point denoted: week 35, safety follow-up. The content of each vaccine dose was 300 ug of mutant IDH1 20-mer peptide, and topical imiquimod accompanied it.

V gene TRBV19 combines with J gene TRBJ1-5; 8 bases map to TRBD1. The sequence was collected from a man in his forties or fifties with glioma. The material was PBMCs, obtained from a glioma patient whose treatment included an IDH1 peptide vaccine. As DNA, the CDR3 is TGTGCCAGTGAAGGACAGGGTGGTATCAATCAGCCCCAGCATTTT. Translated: CASEGQGGINQPQHF.